The subject of this entry is one T cell receptor (beta chain). Its antigen is not identified. Trimming stripped 1 base from V and 7 bases from J, with 13 bases between. Germline CDR1 is SGHTA and CDR2 is FQGNSA. This CDR3 comprises 14 residues. The data stem from a study of Ad26.COV2.S vaccination and SARS-CoV-2 variants. Regarding treatment: some 20 received Ad26.COV2.S at low or high dose, single or two shots; a few received placebo; per-sample allocation not given. At day 63 after the first vaccine or placebo injection, samples were drawn. Study-wide points: Reported post-vaccination CD8+ and CD4+ T cell responses to spike showed substantial breadth. The study found similar non-spike TCR breadth in vaccine and placebo recipients.

Assay: immunoSEQ multiplex PCR; the TCRdb copy retains only in-frame clones and omits some. This table has roughly 380,000 clones, about nine tenths appearing once. The chain couples TRBV7-2 to TRBJ1-2, with D maybe TRBD1 (5 bases). Specimen: peripheral blood, collected in a trial of Ad26.COV2.S vaccine versus placebo. The sequence came from a person aged 18-60 years who received the Ad26.COV2.S COVID-19 vaccine or a placebo. The CDR3 DNA reads TGTGCCAGCAGCTTAGAGGGACGACGGGGTGGCTACACCTTC. Translated: CASSLEGRRGGYTF.